This T cell receptor (beta chain) was captured by sequencing in a study of blood T cell repertoires in COVID-19. Study as a whole: Acute and convalescent COVID-19 samples came from the United States, Italy and Spain.

V shed 3 bases and J 6 bases; nucleotides not matched to a gene: 4. CDR3 size: 15 residues. Germline assignment: CDR1 LGHDT and CDR2 YNNKEL (reference sequence). Assay used: immunoSEQ multiplex PCR; TCRdb lists only in-frame clones, some missing. Of about 190,000 clones detected, 75% to 85% appear once; the ten largest clones hold about 6.9%. Sequencing was carried out using peripheral blood. This receptor was taken from a man aged 60 to 69 with acute or convalescent COVID-19. V and J are TRBV3-1 (or the pseudogene TRBV3-2) and TRBJ2-1; 11 bases fit TRBD2. CDR3 nucleotides: TGTGCCAGCAGCCAGGTAGCGGGAGGGCGCAATGAGCAGTTCTTC. Its translation is CASSQVAGGRNEQFF.